Listed below are T cell receptor beta chains from one sample, sequenced in a study of patients and donors after allogeneic stem cell transplantation. TCRdb recomputed calls from the RT-PCR reads with MiXCR, one row per CDR3 protein. The table lists tens of thousands of distinct CDR3 sequences, approximately 5% of them singletons. Sequences were obtained from blood, either unsorted or a sorted T cell fraction (not recorded which). These receptors all stem from a human donor who was either an allogeneic HSCT recipient or a stem cell or donor lymphocyte infusion donor (not recorded which). It is not recorded whose cells these are; they may come from a transplant donor. Each CDR3 is given with its conserved first and last residue. Expanded clones are given a class, and other clones once, few, many or no size at all.

many TRBJ2-1 TRBV20-1 CSAREPPRPEQFF
medium-sized TRBJ2-7 TRBV4-1 CASSRGESAYEQYF
few TRBJ2-3 TRBV20-1 CSARGGGADTQYF
many TRBJ2-7 TRBV12-3/TRBV12-4 CASSLAGQGPHEQYF
few TRBJ1-5 TRBV20-1 CSAPSAGRDSNQPQHF
many TRBJ1-5 TRBV20-1 CSAFTGGNQPQHF
. TRBJ2-1 TRBV4-1 CASSQEAGVGGGYNEQFF
many TRBJ2-3 TRBV15 CATRTPGRPTDTQYF
many TRBJ1-2 TRBV5-6 CASSLLGHDYGYTF
. TRBJ1-6 TRBV9 CASSKGTDSFGPLHF
many TRBJ2-1 TRBV19 CASIRGRANEQFF
many TRBJ1-4 TRBV9 CASSLRPATNEKLFF
many TRBJ2-1 TRBV30 CAWSEPTARKFF
few TRBJ1-5 TRBV12-3/TRBV12-4 CASSSHGQGAGQPQHF
many TRBJ2-7 TRBV2 CASSIRDGYEQYF
many TRBJ2-7 TRBV13 CATSRASYEQYF
many TRBJ2-2 TRBV5-1 CASSLAEELFF
. TRBJ2-1 TRBV20-1 CSARDAAGVNDEQFF
many TRBJ2-2 TRBV29-1 CSVGGPGELFF
many TRBJ2-7 TRBV6-2/TRBV6-3 CASSLKRDSYEQYF
many TRBJ2-3 TRBV20-1 CSAPPREGGTDTQYF
few TRBJ1-2 TRBV6-1 CASSPQSGGRPHF
. TRBJ1-1 TRBV21-1 CASSKEGRQGGSEAFF
many TRBJ1-2 TRBV28 CASSFGQNYGYTF
many TRBJ2-1 TRBV4-2 CASSQELAGDEQFF
many TRBJ2-1 TRBV29-1 CSALLGNEQFF
many TRBJ1-1 TRBV7-9 CASSQSPGEAFF
many TRBJ2-3 TRBV20-1 CSAPQVVSSRGQDTQYF
many TRBJ2-3 TRBV10-1 CASSEIFGDTQYF
few TRBJ1-2 TRBV6-5 CASSYEDPGAGGYTF
many TRBJ2-1 TRBV9 CASSVAPSMVEQFF
many TRBJ1-2 TRBV6-1 CASRGDGYGYTF
many TRBJ2-3 TRBV20-1 CSASARGATSTDTQYF
many TRBJ2-7 TRBV5-1 CASSPDLIYEQYF
many TRBJ2-7 TRBV6-1 CASSEKLSNGEQYF
many TRBJ2-4 TRBV7-3 CASSPGRGAKNIQYF
. TRBJ2-1 TRBV2 CASSGSDSYNEQFF
. TRBJ1-2 TRBV19 CASSIGGPQRRGYTF
many TRBJ2-1 TRBV5-4 CASSLVMDNEQFF